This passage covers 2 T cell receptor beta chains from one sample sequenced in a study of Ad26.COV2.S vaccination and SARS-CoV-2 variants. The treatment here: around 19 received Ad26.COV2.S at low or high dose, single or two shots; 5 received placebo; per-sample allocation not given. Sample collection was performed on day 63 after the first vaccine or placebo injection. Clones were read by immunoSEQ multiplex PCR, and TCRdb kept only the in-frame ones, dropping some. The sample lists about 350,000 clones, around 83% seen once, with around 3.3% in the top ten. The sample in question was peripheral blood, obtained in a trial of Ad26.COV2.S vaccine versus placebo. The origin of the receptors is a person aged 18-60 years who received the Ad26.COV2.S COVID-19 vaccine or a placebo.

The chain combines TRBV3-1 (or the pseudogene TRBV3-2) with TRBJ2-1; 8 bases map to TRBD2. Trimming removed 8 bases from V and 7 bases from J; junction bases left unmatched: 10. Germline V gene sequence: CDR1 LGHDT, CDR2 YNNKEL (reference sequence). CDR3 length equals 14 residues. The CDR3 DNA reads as TGTGCCAGCCGCCTCGGGGGGGCTTGGAATGAGCAGTTCTTC. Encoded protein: CASRLGGAWNEQFF.

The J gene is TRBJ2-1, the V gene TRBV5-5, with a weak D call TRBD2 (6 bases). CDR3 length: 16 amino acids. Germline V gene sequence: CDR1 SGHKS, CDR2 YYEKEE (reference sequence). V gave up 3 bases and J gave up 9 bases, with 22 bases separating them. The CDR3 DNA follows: TGTGCCAGCAGCTCCTTGTCGATACGGGAGTTCAGTGAGCAGTTCTTC. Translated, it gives CASSSLSIREFSEQFF. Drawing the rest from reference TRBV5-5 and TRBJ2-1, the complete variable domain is DAGVTQSPTHLIKTRGQQVTLRCSPISGHKSVSWYQQVLGQGPQFIFQYYEKEERGRGNFPDRFSARQFPNYSSELNVNALLLGDSALYLCASSSLSIREFSEQFFGPGTRLTVL.